This entry describes one T cell receptor beta chain. Its antigen is unidentified. This sample is part of a study of post-analysis software for immune sequencing data. Looking at the study overall: Courses of disease covered relapsing-remitting, secondary progressive and progressive-relapsing multiple sclerosis. Study outcomes and limitations: Five or six TRBV segments (TRBV5-6, TRBV5-1 and TRBV20-1 among them) occurred more frequently in patients than in controls.

The V and J ends lost 4 bases and 8 bases, in that order; junction bases with no gene match: 9. The CDR3 consists of 16 residues. Unique molecular identifiers were built into the TCR beta cDNA libraries. The T cell input of about 1 to 10 million gave approximately 500,000 cDNA molecules. One entry per CDR3 protein results from TCRdb running MiXCR on the PCR reads. The sample records hundreds of thousands of distinct CDR3 sequences, around 27% being singletons. The chain uses TRBV12-3 or TRBV12-4 and TRBJ1-4, with 11 bases that match TRBD1. The specimen was blood. This receptor was identified in a girl aged 5 to 17 with multiple sclerosis. The CDR3, as DNA: TGTGCCAGCAGTTACAATTCCGGGACAGGGGGAGAAAAACTGTTTTTT. Amino acids: CASSYNSGTGGEKLFF.